Each of the 9 T cell receptor beta chains below was sequenced from the same sample in a study of blood T cell repertoires in COVID-19. Profiled with immunoSEQ multiplex PCR; TCRdb holds only in-frame clones, not every one. This sample carries hundreds of thousands of clones, almost 85% of them seen once, and the ten largest clones take 1.5% to 2%. Sequencing was performed on peripheral blood. These receptors were obtained from a woman older than 75 with acute or convalescent COVID-19.

The chain couples TRBV29-1 to TRBJ2-1, with D perhaps TRBD2 (6 bases). Germline-derived CDR1 and CDR2 are SQVTM and ANQGSEA. CDR3 size: 13 residues. V was pared by 1 base and J by 8 bases, with 12 bases between. CDR3 in amino acids: CSVEAGALDEQFF. The CDR3, as DNA: TGCAGCGTTGAAGCGGGAGCTTTAGATGAGCAGTTCTTC.

This rearrangement joins TRBV4-3 to TRBJ2-1, with D perhaps matching TRBD2 (6 bases). Trimming shortened V by 0 bases and J by 2 bases, and 11 bases separated the two germline ends. Germline CDR1 reads LGHNA; CDR2 reads YSLEER. The CDR3 totals 16 residues. In nucleotides, the CDR3 is TGCGCCAGCAGCCAAGAATCCGGGAGCCCCTACAATGAGCAGTTCTTC. Translating it yields CASSQESGSPYNEQFF.

The chain joins TRBV7-9 to TRBJ2-5; the match to TRBD2 covers 7 bases. V was clipped by 0 bases and J by 4 bases; unmatched bases: 8. Germline CDR1 and CDR2: SEHNR and FQNEAQ (reference sequence). This CDR3 has 16 residues. CDR3 protein: CASSLAVGGRGETQYF. CDR3 nucleotide sequence: TGTGCCAGCAGCTTAGCGGTCGGGGGGAGGGGAGAGACCCAGTACTTC.

The chain uses TRBV7-2 and TRBJ2-2, with TRBD2 matching 15 bases. Losses at the gene ends were 4 bases for V and 4 bases for J; bases not matched to a gene: 7. From germline, CDR1 is SGHTA and CDR2 FQGNSA. The CDR3 is 18 residues long. In DNA form, the CDR3 reads TGTGCCAGCAGCTCCGGACTAGCGGGGGGGTCGGCCACCGGGGAGCTGTTTTTT. Its protein product is CASSSGLAGGSATGELFF. The variable domain in full, completed from reference TRBV7-2 and TRBJ2-2, reads GAGVSQSPSNKVTEKGKDVELRCDPISGHTALYWYRQSLGQGLEFLIYFQGNSAPDKSGLPSDRFSAERTGGSVSTLTIQRTQQEDSAVYLCASSSGLAGGSATGELFFGEGSRLTVL.

This chain joins TRBV6-2 or TRBV6-3 and TRBJ2-7; TRBD1 agrees at 10 bases. There are 16 residues in the CDR3. Germline V lookup: CDR1 MNHEY, CDR2 SVGEGT. The V segment lost 2 bases and the J segment 2 bases; nucleotides outside the gene matches: 6. The CDR3 reads CASSYPGQGRTYEQYF. DNA of the CDR3: TGTGCCAGCAGTTACCCGGGACAGGGGAGGACCTACGAGCAGTACTTC.

The V gene is TRBV11-3, the J gene TRBJ2-5; D not resolved. The V gene lost 5 bases and the J gene lost 4 bases, with 11 bases spanning the gap. CDR3 length equals 13 residues. CDR1 is SGHNT, CDR2 YENEEA, per germline. This CDR3 reads CASSLSPLETQYF. In DNA form, the CDR3 reads TGTGCCAGCAGCCTTAGCCCACTAGAGACCCAGTACTTC.

This chain uses TRBV21-1 with TRBJ2-4; the D call in the table, TRBD2, was not verified against the DNA. TRBV21-1 is a known pseudogene. The CDR3 totals 18 residues. The CDR3 here is CASSFPTDISLTKNIQYF. CDR3 DNA: TGTGCCAGCAGCTTCCCGACTGATATAAGTCTCACAAAAAACATTCAGTACTTC.

This chain links TRBV10-3 with TRBJ2-1, with 10 bases fitting TRBD2. This CDR3 is built from 16 residues. In germline, CDR1 is ENHRY, CDR2 SYGVKD. The trim removed 0 bases at V and 4 bases at J, leaving 3 bases unmatched. CDR3 loop: CAISESASGGYNEQFF. CDR3 coding DNA: TGTGCCATCAGTGAGTCGGCTAGCGGGGGTTACAATGAGCAGTTCTTC.

This clone was observed a handful of times. The chain has TRBV19 and TRBJ1-2; 9 bases line up with TRBD1. Losses at the gene ends were 4 bases for V and 4 bases for J; bases not matched to a gene: 13. The germline CDR1 and CDR2 sequences are LNHDA and SQIVND (reference sequence). The CDR3 sequence is 17 residues long. DNA for the CDR3: TGTGCCAGTAGTAAGGCCCCGGGGACAGGGAACCCCTATGGCTACACCTTC. The encoded protein is CASSKAPGTGNPYGYTF.